The entry below gives a single T cell receptor (beta chain) sequence along with its context. Its antigen remains unknown. The authors ran a second PCR of 7 to 11 cycles using a sample-barcoded 5' primer and a J-beta primer mix. Sequencing of every sample gave 2.5 million or more CDR3-containing paired-end reads. TCRdb used MiXCR to reprocess the 5' RACE reads, holding one entry per CDR3 protein. Of 1.4 million to 1.5 million distinct CDR3 sequences listed, about 43% are singletons. CDR1 is SEHNR, CDR2 FQNEAQ, per germline (reference sequence). The CDR3 spans 16 residues. Between the trimmed V and J ends, which lost 2 bases and 7 bases, there was a span of 15 bases. The data were obtained in a study of blood T cells in healthy people across ages. Whole-study findings and limits: Unsorted PBMCs prevented conclusive naive versus antigen-experienced comparison.

This sequence joins TRBV7-9 and TRBJ1-6; D uncertain. This clonotype was obtained from a woman under 30 in good health. Sequencing was done on a sample of blood. The CDR3: CASSLSGGGWNSPLHF. The CDR3 coding sequence is TGTGCCAGCAGCTTATCGGGCGGTGGCTGGAATTCACCCCTCCACTTT.